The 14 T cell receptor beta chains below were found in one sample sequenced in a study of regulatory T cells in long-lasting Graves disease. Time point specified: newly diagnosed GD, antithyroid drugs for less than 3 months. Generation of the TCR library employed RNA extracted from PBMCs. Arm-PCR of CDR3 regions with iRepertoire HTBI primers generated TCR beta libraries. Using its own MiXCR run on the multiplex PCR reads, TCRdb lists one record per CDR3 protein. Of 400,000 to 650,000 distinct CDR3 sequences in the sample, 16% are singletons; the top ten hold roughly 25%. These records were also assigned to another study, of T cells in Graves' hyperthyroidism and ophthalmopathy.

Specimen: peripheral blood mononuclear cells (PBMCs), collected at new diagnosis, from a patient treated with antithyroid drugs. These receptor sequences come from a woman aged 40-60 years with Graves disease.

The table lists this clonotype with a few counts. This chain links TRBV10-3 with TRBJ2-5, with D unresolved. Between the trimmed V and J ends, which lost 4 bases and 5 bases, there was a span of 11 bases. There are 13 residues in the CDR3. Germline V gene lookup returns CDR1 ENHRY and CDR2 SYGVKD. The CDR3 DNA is TGTGCCATCAGTGTTTTAGAGTTGGAGACCCAGTACTTC. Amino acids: CAISVLELETQYF.

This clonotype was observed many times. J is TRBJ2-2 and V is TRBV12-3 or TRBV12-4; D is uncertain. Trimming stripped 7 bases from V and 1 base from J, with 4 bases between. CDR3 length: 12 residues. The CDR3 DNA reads TGTGCCAGCAAGGGGAACACCGGGGAGCTGTTTTTT. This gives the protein CASKGNTGELFF.

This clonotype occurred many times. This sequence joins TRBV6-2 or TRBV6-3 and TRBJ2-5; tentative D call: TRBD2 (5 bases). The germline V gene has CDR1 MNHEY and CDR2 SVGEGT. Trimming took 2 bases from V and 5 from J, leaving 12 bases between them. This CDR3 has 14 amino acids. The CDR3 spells CASSYGSRQETQYF. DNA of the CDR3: TGTGCCAGCAGTTACGGGAGTAGGCAGGAGACCCAGTACTTC.

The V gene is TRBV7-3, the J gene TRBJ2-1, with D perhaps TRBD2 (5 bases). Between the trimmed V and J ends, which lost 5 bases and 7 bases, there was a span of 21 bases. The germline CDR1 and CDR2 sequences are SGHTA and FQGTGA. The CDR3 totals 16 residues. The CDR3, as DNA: TGTGCCAGCAGCAGCCGTAGCGCCTCGGCTTTAAATGAGCAGTTCTTC. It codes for CASSSRSASALNEQFF.

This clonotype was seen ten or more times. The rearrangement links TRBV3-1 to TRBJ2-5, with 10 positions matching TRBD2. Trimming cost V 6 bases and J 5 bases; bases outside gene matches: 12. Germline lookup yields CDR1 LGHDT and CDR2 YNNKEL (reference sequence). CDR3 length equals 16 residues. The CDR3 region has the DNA TGTGCCAGCAGTCAATCTAGCGGGGGTCCGGGGGAGACCCAGTACTTC. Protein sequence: CASSQSSGGPGETQYF.

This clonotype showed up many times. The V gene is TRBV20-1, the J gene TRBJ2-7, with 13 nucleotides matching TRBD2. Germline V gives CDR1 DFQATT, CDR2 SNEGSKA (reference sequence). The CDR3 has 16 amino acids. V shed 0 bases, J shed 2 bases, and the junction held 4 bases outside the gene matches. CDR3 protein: CSARDPTSGGTYEQYF. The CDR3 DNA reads TGCAGTGCTAGAGACCCGACTAGCGGGGGGACCTACGAGCAGTACTTC.

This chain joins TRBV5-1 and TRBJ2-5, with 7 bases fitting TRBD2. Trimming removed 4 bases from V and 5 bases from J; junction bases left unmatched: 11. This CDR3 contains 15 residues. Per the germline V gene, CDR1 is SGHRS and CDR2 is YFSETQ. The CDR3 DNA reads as TGCGCCAGCAGCCCTTGGGGCGGGAGAGGGGAGACCCAGTACTTC. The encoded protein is CASSPWGGRGETQYF.

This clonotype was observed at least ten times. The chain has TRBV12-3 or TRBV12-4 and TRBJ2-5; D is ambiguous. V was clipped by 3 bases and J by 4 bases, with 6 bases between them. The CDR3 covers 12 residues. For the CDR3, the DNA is TGTGCCAGCAGTTTGTTGGCAGAGACCCAGTACTTC. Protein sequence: CASSLLAETQYF.

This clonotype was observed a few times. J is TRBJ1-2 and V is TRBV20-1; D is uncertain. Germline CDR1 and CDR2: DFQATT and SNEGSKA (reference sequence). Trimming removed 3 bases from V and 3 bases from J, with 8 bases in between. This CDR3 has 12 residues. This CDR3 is CSARVGDYGYTF. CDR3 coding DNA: TGCAGTGCTAGGGTTGGGGACTATGGCTACACCTTC.

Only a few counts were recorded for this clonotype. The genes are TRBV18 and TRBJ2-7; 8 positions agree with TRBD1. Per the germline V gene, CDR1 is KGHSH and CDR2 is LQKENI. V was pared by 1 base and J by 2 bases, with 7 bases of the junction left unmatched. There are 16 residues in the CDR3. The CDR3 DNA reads TGTGCCAGCTCACCACTAGGACAGGGTGGTCCCTACGAGCAGTACTTC. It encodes CASSPLGQGGPYEQYF. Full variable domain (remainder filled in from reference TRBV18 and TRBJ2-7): NAGVMQNPRHLVRRRGQEARLRCSPMKGHSHVYWYRQLPEEGLKFMVYLQKENIIDESGMPKERFSAEFPKEGPSILRIQQVVRGDSAAYFCASSPLGQGGPYEQYFGPGTRLTVT.

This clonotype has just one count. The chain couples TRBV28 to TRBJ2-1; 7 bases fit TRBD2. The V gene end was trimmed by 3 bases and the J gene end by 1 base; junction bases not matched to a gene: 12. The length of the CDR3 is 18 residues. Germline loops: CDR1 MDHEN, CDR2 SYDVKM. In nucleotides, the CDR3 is TGTGCCAGCAGTTTGAATTATGGCGGGAGTGTGTCCTACAATGAGCAGTTCTTC. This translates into CASSLNYGGSVSYNEQFF.

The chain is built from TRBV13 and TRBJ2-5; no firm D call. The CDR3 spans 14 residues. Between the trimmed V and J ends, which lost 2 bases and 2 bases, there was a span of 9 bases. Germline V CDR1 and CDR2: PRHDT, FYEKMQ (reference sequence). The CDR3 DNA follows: TGTGCCAGCAGCTTAACGGAGAAACAAGAGACCCAGTACTTC. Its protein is CASSLTEKQETQYF.

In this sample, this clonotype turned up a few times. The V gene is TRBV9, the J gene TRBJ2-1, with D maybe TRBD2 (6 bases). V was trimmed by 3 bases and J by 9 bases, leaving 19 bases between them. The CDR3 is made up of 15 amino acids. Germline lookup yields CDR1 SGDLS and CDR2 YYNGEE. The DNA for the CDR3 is TGTGCCAGCAGCGCGTCCGGGAGCGAGGGAACTGAGCAGTTCTTC. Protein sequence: CASSASGSEGTEQFF.

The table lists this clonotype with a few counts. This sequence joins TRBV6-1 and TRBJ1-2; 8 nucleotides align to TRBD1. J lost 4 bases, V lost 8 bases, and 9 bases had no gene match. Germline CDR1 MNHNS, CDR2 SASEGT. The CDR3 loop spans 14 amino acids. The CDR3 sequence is CASEYGGTGYGYTF. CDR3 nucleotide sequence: TGTGCCAGCGAGTACGGGGGGACAGGCTATGGCTACACCTTC.